This T cell receptor (beta chain) emerged from a study of T cells after yellow fever vaccination. Study-level background: SMART-Seq v4 Ultra Low Input prepared the low-cell-number fractions.

CDR1 is MDHEN, CDR2 SYDVKM, per germline. With 6 bases removed from V and 6 bases from J, the gap between germline ends came to 11 bases. This CDR3 contains 12 residues. This clonotype was counted between two and nine times. Its target is unknown. Whole-study results and caveats: CD4 and CD8 compartments shared a small share of clonotypes, likely from convergent recombination.

For TCR, cDNA came from 5'RACE template switching, which added a universal primer site and UMIs. TCRdb independently ran MiXCR on the 5' RACE reads; one entry per CDR3 protein. The table has hundreds of thousands of distinct CDR3 sequences, approximately 12% seen once. This sequence originates from a man younger than 45 who received the YFV17D yellow fever vaccine. The V gene is TRBV28, the J gene TRBJ1-1; weak D call: TRBD1 (6 bases). The sample in question was PBMCs, obtained on the day of the yellow fever booster vaccination. CDR3 in amino acids: CASRDSPAEAFF. The CDR3 DNA reads TGTGCCAGCAGGGACAGTCCGGCTGAAGCTTTCTTT. The full variable domain, its missing parts supplied by reference TRBV28 and TRBJ1-1, is DVKVTQSSRYLVKRTGEKVFLECVQDMDHENMFWYRQDPGLGLRLIYFSYDVKMKEKGDIPEGYSVSREKKERFSLILESASTNQTSMYLCASRDSPAEAFFGQGTRLTVV.